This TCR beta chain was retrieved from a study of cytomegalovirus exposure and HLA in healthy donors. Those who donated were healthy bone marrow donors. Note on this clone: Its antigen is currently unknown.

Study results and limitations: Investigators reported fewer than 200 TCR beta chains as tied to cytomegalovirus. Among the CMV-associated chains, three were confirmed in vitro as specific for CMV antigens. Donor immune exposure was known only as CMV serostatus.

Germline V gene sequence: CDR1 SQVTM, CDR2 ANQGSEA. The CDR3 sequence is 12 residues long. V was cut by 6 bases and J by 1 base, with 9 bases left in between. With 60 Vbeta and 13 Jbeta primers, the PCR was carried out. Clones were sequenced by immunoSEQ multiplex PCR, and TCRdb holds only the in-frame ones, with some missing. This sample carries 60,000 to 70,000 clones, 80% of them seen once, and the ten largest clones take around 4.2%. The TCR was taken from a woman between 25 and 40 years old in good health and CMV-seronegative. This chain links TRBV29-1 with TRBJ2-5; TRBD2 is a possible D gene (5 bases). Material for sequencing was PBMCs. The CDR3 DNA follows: TGCAGCGTACCGAGCGGCCAAGAGACCCAGTACTTC. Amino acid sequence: CSVPSGQETQYF.